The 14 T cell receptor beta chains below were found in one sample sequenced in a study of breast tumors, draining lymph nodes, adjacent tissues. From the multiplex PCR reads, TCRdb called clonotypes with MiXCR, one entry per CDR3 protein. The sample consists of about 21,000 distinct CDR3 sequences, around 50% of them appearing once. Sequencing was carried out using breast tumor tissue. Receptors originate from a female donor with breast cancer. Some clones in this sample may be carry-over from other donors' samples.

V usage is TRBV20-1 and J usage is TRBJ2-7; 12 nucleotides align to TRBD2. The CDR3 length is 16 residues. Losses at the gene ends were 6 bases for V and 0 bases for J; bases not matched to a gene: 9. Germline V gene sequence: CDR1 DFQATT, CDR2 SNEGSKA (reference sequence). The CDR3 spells CSAEGLAGHNSYEQYF. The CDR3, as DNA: TGCAGTGCGGAAGGACTAGCGGGACACAACTCCTACGAGCAGTACTTC.

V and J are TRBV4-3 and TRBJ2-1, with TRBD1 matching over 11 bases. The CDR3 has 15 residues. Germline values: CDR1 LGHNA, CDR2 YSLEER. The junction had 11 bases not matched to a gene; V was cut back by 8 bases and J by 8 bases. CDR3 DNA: TGCGCCAGCGGCGCGCGGGACAGGGGGGGGGATGAGCAGTTCTTC. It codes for CASGARDRGGDEQFF.

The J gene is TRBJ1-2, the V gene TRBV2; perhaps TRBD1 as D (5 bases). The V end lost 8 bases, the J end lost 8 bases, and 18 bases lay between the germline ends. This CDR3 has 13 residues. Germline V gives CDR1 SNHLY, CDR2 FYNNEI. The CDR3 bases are TGTGCCAGCTTTTACGGGACGGGCTACGGCTACACCTTC. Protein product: CASFYGTGYGYTF.

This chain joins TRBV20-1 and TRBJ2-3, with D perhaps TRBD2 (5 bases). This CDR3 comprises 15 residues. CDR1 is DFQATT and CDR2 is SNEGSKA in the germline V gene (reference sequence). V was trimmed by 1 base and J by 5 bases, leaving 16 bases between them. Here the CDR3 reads CSARGADGGRDTQYF. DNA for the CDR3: TGCAGTGCTAGAGGCGCGGACGGAGGCAGAGATACGCAGTATTTT.

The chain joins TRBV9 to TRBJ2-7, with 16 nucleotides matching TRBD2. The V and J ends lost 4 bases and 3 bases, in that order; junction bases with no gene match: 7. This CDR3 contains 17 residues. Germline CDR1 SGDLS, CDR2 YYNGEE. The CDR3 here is CASSPGLAGGPLYEQYF. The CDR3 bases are TGTGCCAGCAGCCCGGGACTAGCGGGAGGGCCCCTCTACGAGCAGTACTTC. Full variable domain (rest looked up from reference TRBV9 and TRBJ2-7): DSGVTQTPKHLITATGQRVTLRCSPRSGDLSVYWYQQSLDQGLQFLIQYYNGEERAKGNILERFSAQQFPDLHSELNLSSLELGDSALYFCASSPGLAGGPLYEQYFGPGTRLTVT.

The CDR3 bases are TGTGCCAGCAGTTTGGGCAGGCTTAACTATGGCTACACCTTC. It is translated as CASSLGRLNYGYTF. The chain links TRBV2 to TRBJ1-2; D ambiguous. Germline lookup yields CDR1 SNHLY and CDR2 FYNNEI. V was pared by 5 bases and J by 1 base, with 11 bases between. This CDR3 has 14 amino acids. Full variable domain (remainder filled in from reference TRBV2 and TRBJ1-2): EPEVTQTPSHQVTQMGQEVILRCVPISNHLYFYWYRQILGQKVEFLVSFYNNEISEKSEIFDDQFSVERPDGSNFTLKIRSTKLEDSAMYFCASSLGRLNYGYTFGSGTRLTVV.

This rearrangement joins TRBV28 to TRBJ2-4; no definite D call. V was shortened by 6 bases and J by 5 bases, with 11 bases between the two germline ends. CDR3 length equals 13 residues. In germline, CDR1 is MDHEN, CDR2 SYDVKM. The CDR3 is CASRLTVENIQYF. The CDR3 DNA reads TGTGCCAGCAGATTGACGGTAGAAAACATTCAGTACTTC.

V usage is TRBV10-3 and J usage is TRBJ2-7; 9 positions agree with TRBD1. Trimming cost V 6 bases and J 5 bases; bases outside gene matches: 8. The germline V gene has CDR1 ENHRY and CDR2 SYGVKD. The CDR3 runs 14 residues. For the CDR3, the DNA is TGTGCCATCAGACCGACAGGGGGAAGTGACGAGCAGTACTTC. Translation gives CAIRPTGGSDEQYF.

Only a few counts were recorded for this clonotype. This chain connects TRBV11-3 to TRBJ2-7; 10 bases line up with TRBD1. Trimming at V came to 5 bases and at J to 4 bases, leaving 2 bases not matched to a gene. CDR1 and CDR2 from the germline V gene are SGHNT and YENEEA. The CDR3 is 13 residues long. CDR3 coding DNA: TGTGCCAGCAGCAAGGGACAGGGGTACGAGCAGTACTTC. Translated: CASSKGQGYEQYF.

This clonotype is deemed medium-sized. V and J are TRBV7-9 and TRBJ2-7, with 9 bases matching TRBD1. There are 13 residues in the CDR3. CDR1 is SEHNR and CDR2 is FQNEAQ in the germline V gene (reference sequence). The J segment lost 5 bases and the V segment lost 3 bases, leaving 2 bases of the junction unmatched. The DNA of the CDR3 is TGTGCCAGCAGCTTGGGACAGGGCAACGAGCAGTACTTC. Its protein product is CASSLGQGNEQYF.

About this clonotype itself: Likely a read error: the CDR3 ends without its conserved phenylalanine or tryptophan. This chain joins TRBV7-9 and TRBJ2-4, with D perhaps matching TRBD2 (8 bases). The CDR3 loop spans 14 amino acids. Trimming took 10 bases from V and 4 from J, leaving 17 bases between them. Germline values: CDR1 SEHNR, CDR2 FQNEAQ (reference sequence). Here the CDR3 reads CATTRGTRKNIQYL. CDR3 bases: TGTGCCACCACCAGGGGGACTAGAAAAAACATTCAGTACCTC.

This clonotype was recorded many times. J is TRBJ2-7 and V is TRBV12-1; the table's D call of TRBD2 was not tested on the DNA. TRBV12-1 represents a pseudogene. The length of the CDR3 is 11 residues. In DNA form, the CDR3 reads TGTGCCAGCCCGACTAGTTCCGAGCAGTACTTC. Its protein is CASPTSSEQYF.

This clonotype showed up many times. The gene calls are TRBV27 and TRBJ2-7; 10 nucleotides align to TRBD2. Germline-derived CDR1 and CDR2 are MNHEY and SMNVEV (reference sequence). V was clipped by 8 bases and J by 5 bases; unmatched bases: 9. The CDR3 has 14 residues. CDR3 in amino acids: CASGPGLASHEQYF. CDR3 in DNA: TGTGCCAGCGGACCGGGACTAGCGAGCCACGAGCAGTACTTC.

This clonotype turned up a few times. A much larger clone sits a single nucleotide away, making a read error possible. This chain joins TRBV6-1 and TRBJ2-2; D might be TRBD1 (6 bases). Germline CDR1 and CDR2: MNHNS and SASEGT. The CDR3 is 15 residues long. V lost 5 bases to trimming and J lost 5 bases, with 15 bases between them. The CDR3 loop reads CASSPETGGTGELFF. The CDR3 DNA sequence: TGTGCCAGCAGTCCCGAGACAGGAGGAACCGGGGAGCTGTTTTTT.